This TCR beta chain is from a study of human T cells and chemical hapten exposure. Study information: The use of 2% DPC on approximately 2 cm by approximately 2 cm of upper inner arm skin constituted sensitization. Upper-back patch tests with 0.01% DPC were read at 6 days.

Authors' methods: A per-sample median of approximately 87,000 TCRs was observed, with counts ranging from about 20,000 to 750,000. TCRdb redid the calling of the RACE reads with MiXCR, one entry per CDR3 protein. TCRdb's processing, not the study's, gives the V and J calls here. The table includes more than 110,000 distinct CDR3 sequences, 10% to 15% detected once. V was clipped by 6 bases and J by 6 bases, with 18 bases between them. This CDR3 spans 15 amino acids. The germline V gene has CDR1 LNHDA and CDR2 SQIVND (reference sequence). Time point specified: patch test 2, 6 weeks after DPC sensitization. Treatment described: therapeutic diphenylcyclopropenone sensitization with weekly scalp DPC. Blood, whole and unfractionated, served as the source for total RNA extraction.

Material: whole blood, obtained in connection with sensitization to the hapten diphenylcyclopropenone (DPC). The rearrangement uses TRBV19 and TRBJ1-5; D gene unclear. This sequence originates from a woman in her forties or fifties with alopecia areata. Some clones in this sample may be carry-over from other donors' samples. Here the CDR3 DNA reads TGTGCCAGTAGCCTAACGGTGGGTGGAGGTCAGCCCCAGCATTTT. Residues: CASSLTVGGGQPQHF.